A selection of T cell receptor beta chains follows, all from one sample in a study of shared clonotypes between healthy human individuals. Only in-frame clones appear in the TCRdb table, and some are missing; sequencing was by immunoSEQ multiplex PCR. The sample contains approximately 1,500,000 clones, over 95% of which appear only once. The sequenced material came from naive CD4+ T cells sorted from blood. The receptors were sampled from a man aged 30 to 45 in good health. Both conserved end residues are trimmed from each CDR3. Fields, in order: V gene, CDR3 protein.

v_call: TRBV2
cdr3_aa: ASKDYVIGQPQH

v_call: TRBV2
cdr3_aa: ASLGQGPLGTEAF

v_call: TRBV5-1
cdr3_aa: ASSLRPQTDRLAGTYSYNEQF

v_call: TRBV4-1
cdr3_aa: ASSYRDTETDTQY

v_call: TRBV7-3
cdr3_aa: ASSLGGNYGYT

v_call: TRBV11-2
cdr3_aa: ASSLGVVGPNQPQH

v_call: TRBV6-1
cdr3_aa: ASSGWGKPSYEQY

v_call: TRBV11-2
cdr3_aa: ASSLGGLAGIKNIQY

v_call: TRBV27
cdr3_aa: ASSFVRGPVDEQF

v_call: TRBV5-1
cdr3_aa: ASSAGGGNNEQF

v_call: TRBV11-2
cdr3_aa: ASSLETGQPQH

v_call: TRBV28
cdr3_aa: AITTGATPYNEQF

v_call: TRBV9
cdr3_aa: ASSVGVGDTDTQY

v_call: TRBV7-3
cdr3_aa: ASSLDRENTEAF

v_call: TRBV19
cdr3_aa: ASSGLSGQVREQF

v_call: TRBV28
cdr3_aa: ASSFDSPSMRAF

v_call: TRBV25-1
cdr3_aa: ASSDLHPYEQY

v_call: TRBV25-1
cdr3_aa: ASSEFGRETEAF